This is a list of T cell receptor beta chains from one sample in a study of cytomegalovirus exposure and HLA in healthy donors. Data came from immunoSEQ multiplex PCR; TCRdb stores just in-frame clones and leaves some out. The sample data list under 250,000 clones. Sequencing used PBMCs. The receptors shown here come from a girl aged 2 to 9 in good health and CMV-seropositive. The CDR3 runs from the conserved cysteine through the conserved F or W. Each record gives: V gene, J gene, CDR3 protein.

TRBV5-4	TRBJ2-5	CASSLVTGGQETQYF
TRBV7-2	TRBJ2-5	CASSLASGQRRETQYF
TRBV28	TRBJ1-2	CASSPLSGVTLENYGYTF
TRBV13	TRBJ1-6	CASSLGRGGRSPLHF
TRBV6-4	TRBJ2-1	CASSVLAGALYNEQFF
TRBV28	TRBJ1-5	CASRQGTQPQHF
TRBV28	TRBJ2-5	CASSLDGQFAQYF
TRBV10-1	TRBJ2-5	CASSEGAQETQYF
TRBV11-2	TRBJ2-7	CASSPLTGSGLEQYF
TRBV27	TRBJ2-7	CASSPTIGDYEQYF
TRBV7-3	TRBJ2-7	CASSLTGLEGYEQYF
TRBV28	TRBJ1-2	CATTGVMGYTF
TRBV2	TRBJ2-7	CASSGYRGYEQYF
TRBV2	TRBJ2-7	CASSGVDGIEEQYF
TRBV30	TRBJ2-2	CAGTSGNTGELFF
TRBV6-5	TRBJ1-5	CASSLRDNQPQHF
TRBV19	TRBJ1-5	CASSIDGNQPQHF
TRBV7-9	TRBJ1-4	CASSRDRDDEKLFF
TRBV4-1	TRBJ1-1	CASSPSGRGRPEAFF
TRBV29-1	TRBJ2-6	CSADLQGPSPSGANVLTF
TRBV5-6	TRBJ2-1	CASSFNNEQFF
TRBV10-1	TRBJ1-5	CASSESGGLGQPQHF
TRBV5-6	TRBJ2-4	CASSLGASGMEDIQYF